This T cell receptor (beta chain) stems from a study of T cells in Graves' hyperthyroidism and ophthalmopathy. The source material, RNA transcripts, was used to amplify TCR beta CDR3 regions. HTBI primers were employed in a first-round RT-PCR of the TCR CDR3. Each CDR3 protein gets one entry after TCRdb re-called the multiplex PCR reads with MiXCR. The sample yields 450,000 to 650,000 distinct CDR3 sequences, roughly 15% seen once. Trimming at V came to 3 bases and at J to 8 bases, leaving 9 bases not matched to a gene. The length of the CDR3 is 17 residues. CDR1 is MNHEY and CDR2 is SMNVEV in the germline V gene (reference sequence).

This chain connects TRBV27 to TRBJ2-1; 14 bases align to TRBD2. Material: blood. The receptor comes from a woman between 18 and 29 years old with Graves' ophthalmopathy. The CDR3 here is CASSLTSGRASVDEQFF. CDR3 DNA: TGTGCCAGCAGTTTGACTAGCGGGAGGGCCTCAGTCGATGAGCAGTTCTTC.